This T cell receptor beta chain is from a study of cytomegalovirus exposure and HLA in healthy donors (dated by TCRdb to 2017 to 2019). For the study in its entirety: An earlier analysis of some 500 of the donors reported roughly 270 Gb of sequence data and some 100 million unique TCR beta sequences from about 200 million T cells. On average, 235,054 unique TCR beta nucleotide sequences were sequenced per donor among 398 genotyped donors of the cohort, with 15% to 20% of those sequences being non-productive. The later analysis used no new phenotypic data to find candidate immune exposures, relying instead on TCR beta sequences and their occurrence across donors. Roughly 5 DR-DQ haplotypes were handled as single units for association and clustering, since linkage in the cohort was strong. A later genetic analysis took genome-wide SNP genotypes for 398 of the 666 donors and used that subset as a discovery cohort. Among the roughly 400 genotyped donors, approximately 77% belonged to the genetic ancestry cluster associated with self-reported Caucasian donors. Along with the 666-subject first cohort, a separate validation cohort of around 110 different subjects was used. Typing coverage varied by locus: roughly 620-640 donors for A, B, C, DRB1 and DQB1; roughly 520 for DQA1; approximately 610 for DPA1; roughly 470 for DPB1. An earlier analysis of 587 of the donors used high-throughput TCR beta sequencing to judge whether each TCR beta V gene segment behaved as functional or pseudogenic. The study used immunosequencing to profile the T cell repertoires of more than 650 subjects and linked those repertoires to cytomegalovirus serostatus. To predict cytomegalovirus infection status, the study brought together high-throughput TCR immunosequencing, statistical association of individual TCRs with disease status, and machine learning. Every discovery cohort repertoire had been produced on one sequencing platform. The study aimed to test whether cataloging public T cell receptors could reveal signatures of past pathogen exposure. Alongside the repertoire data, information on donor age, sex, ethnicity and CMV serostatus was compiled. Both class I and class II loci were covered by HLA typing, at four-digit resolution. In a later analysis, previously published TCR beta repertoires from about 670 donors were re-analyzed and high-resolution HLA genotyping was added so that TCR occurrence patterns could be studied. Roughly 300 gigabases of sequencing data and 70 million to 95 million unique TCR sequences made up an early release that covered approximately 620 HLA-typed donors. Findings and caveats that apply to the study as a whole: A further reported finding was that TCR beta sequences accurately predicted the HLA-A and HLA-B alleles for most subjects in the first cohort. In a later analysis, the rate of TCR association differed among HLA loci, with DRB1 alleles having the most associated TCRs and HLA-C alleles having the fewest. An earlier analysis of approximately 590 of the donors showed that most TCR beta V segments appeared in productive rearrangements either about 90% or about 30% of the time, which broadly matched IMGT annotations. In a later analysis, HLA-associated TCR beta chains showed more clonal expansion and lower generation probabilities than non-associated chains that were equally common. Across donors, most TCR sequences were observed very rarely, whereas some public TCRs were present in many individuals. The study listed 150 to 200 TCR beta chains as associated with cytomegalovirus. Because HLA typing was missing for some donors at each locus, association tests included only the typed subset. An association between a missense DCLRE1C variant and V-gene and J-gene trimming of TCR beta chains was found in a later genetic analysis and replicated in an independent cohort. CMV serostatus was the only immune exposure information available for the cohort. At a false discovery rate of 0.05, a later analysis linked approximately 18,000 TCR beta sequences to specific HLA alleles. The earlier analysis of 450 to 700 of the donors excluded fewer than 20 rarely observed V segments, including chromosome 9 orphons, because counts were too low. This cohort had only TCR beta chains sequenced, and the lack of alpha or paired-chain data limited which features could be detected. A cluster of highly shared sequence variants was judged likely to represent a technical artifact of the sequencing pipeline. When HLA alleles, especially DR and DQ, strongly co-occurred, attributing TCR associations to individual alleles was difficult. Roughly uniform sequencing depth across donors was assumed in presence/absence analyses, although this assumption may not hold. In both the original and validation cohorts, the classifier was reported to diagnose cytomegalovirus status with high specificity and sensitivity. Three of the identified cytomegalovirus-associated TCR beta chains were confirmed in vitro to be specific for cytomegalovirus antigens. Several of the top co-occurrence clusters appeared to be linked to parvovirus B19, influenza, CMV and Epstein-Barr virus, according to a later analysis. Most CMV-associated TCR beta chains appeared to be HLA-restricted in a later analysis, and the HLA associations seemed to be driven largely by CMV exposure. Some IMGT-functional V segments, including TRBV6-2 and TRBV6-3, could not be told apart with the 87-base-pair reads, so those segments were excluded. Correlated functional status among segregating V segments might reflect linkage disequilibrium, but an unknown experimental factor could not be ruled out. Compared with the roughly 670-donor mean, donors in an Asian-associated ancestry cluster had fewer N-insertions in productive TCRs, according to a later genetic analysis. It was suggested by the authors that the approach could potentially be generalized to other disease states and immunological phenotypes.

The receptor library was made with the immunoSEQ multiplex PCR assay. For the multiplex PCR, a mixture combining 60 forward primers for TCR Vbeta segments and 13 reverse primers for TCR Jbeta segments was used. Amplification of the CDR3 region of rearranged TCR beta genes was performed with a multiplex PCR assay on genomic DNA. On the Illumina HiSeq System, the amplified TCR beta libraries were sequenced as 87-base-pair reads. The paper's processing steps were these. In a later analysis, tens of millions of unique TCR beta chains were counted across the roughly 610 repertoires, and roughly 9.9 million of these chains were shared by at least two donors. To remove PCR and sequencing errors, raw reads were error-corrected and collapsed into unique sequences using a nearest-neighbor algorithm that merged closely related sequences. CDR3 sequences were aligned to IMGT reference sequences to assign V, D and J gene segments. For a sequence to be retained, at least a six-nucleotide match to both a V gene segment and a J gene segment was required. Rearrangements were classified as productive when the CDR3 lacked stop codons and remained in frame with V and J, and all other rearrangements were classified as non-productive. Following IMGT convention, CDR3 was defined as the stretch from the second conserved V-encoded cysteine to the conserved J-encoded phenylalanine. The earlier analysis of some 580 of the donors excluded any sequence lacking an unambiguous match to a single V gene segment. In an earlier analysis of 500 to 750 of the donors, V segments were called functional above 56.7% productive rearrangements and were called segregating when the between-donor standard deviation exceeded 5%. To diagnose cytomegalovirus status from the catalog of TCR beta chain sequences, a statistical classification framework was built. In a later analysis, V and J genes were assigned by comparing TCR nucleotide sequences against IMGT/GENE-DB human TR gene sequences. The TCRdist pipeline was used in a later analysis to assign CDR3 sequences and most-parsimonious VDJ recombination scenarios. In a later analysis, each TCR beta chain was defined by its CDR3 amino acid sequence together with its V-gene family, and reads without a unique V-gene family were excluded. To address suspected cross-contamination and a sequencing artifact, a later analysis removed 550 to 750 highly shared, low-generation-probability nucleotide sequences. A later analysis calculated a clonal expansion index for each public chain from normalized within-repertoire ranks of inferred template counts. A later analysis computed generation probabilities with a VDJ recombination model fitted to out-of-frame rearrangements, and checked the results against IGoR. Hypergeometric tests were used in a later analysis to score TCR-TCR, TCR-HLA and TCR-CMV co-occurrence, with a repertoire-size bias correction applied to the TCR pairs. False discovery rates were estimated in a later analysis by permuting HLA or CMV assignments 20 times. In a later analysis, co-occurring TCRs were grouped using DBSCAN, with TCRdist sequence similarity added in when clustering inside HLA-allele-positive subsets. Repertoires with fewer than 30,000 or more than 120,000 public chains were left out of co-occurrence clustering, as were about 5 repertoires with anomalous nucleotide sharing. In TCRdb, the immuneACCESS table is reduced to in-frame sequences with V and J assigned. These tables do not hold every clone; where another copy was compared, an unresolved V gene accounts for under half, and the others remain unexplained. V and J calls and clone size are those listed in that table; D and trimming were worked out from the DNA. The sample table contains about 150,000 clones; only one count was recorded for around 84% of them. Over 5% of the sample is in the top ten clones.

For CDR1 and CDR2, the germline V gene lists SGHTS and YDEGEE. V loses 4 bases, J loses 2 bases, and the germline ends lie 13 bases apart. Inclusive of the bounding cysteine and phenylalanine, the CDR3 is 14 residues long. Only CDR3 DNA is held: 42 bases, read in frame from base 1. The cohort consisted of fewer than 700 healthy bone marrow donors. Cohort members were all nominally healthy when sampled, although unrecorded immune exposures were likely present. The donor tested CMV seropositive and was one of the 289 seropositive cohort members. A peripheral blood sample was collected from each donor, and TCR beta sequencing was performed on peripheral blood mononuclear cells. The Qiagen DNeasy Blood Extraction Kit was used to extract genomic DNA from the blood cell samples. As to this clone: This clone's antigen is unknown. It has no much larger one-base neighbor in the sample; base qualities were not kept.

The sequenced sample consisted of PBMCs. The TCR originated in a woman between 40 and 50 years old in good health and CMV-seropositive. In this chain, TRBV5-8 is recombined with TRBJ2-7; a weak D assignment points to TRBD1 (5 bases agree). The CDR3 protein: CASSQTVWPYEQYF. The nucleotides read TGTGCCAGCAGCCAGACAGTTTGGCCCTACGAGCAGTACTTC.